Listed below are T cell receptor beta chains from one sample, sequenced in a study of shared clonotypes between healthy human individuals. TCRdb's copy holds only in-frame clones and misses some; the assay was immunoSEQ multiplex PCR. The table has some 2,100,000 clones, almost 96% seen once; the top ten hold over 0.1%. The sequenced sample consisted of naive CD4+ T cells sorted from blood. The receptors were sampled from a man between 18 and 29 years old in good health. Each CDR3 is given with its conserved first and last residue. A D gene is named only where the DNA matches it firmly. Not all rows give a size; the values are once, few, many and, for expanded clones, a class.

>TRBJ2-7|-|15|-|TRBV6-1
TGTGCCAGCAGTGCTGACAGCCTCTCATCCTACGAGCAGTACTTC
CASSADSLSSYEQYF
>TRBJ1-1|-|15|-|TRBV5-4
TGTGCCAGCAGCTTGGGTCTAACAGTGAACACTGAAGCTTTCTTT
CASSLGLTVNTEAFF
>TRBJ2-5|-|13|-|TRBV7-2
TGTGCCAGCAGCTTGGTAGATGCGGAGACCCAGTACTTC
CASSLVDAETQYF
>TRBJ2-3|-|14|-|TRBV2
TGTGCCAGCAGTGAACTATCGTGGACAGATACGCAGTATTTT
CASSELSWTDTQYF
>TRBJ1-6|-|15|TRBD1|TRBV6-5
TGTGCCAGCAGCACGGACAGGGCTAGGAATTCACCCCTCCACTTT
CASSTDRARNSPLHF
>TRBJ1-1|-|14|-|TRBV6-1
TGTGCCAGCAGTGAAAGGGGTGGGAACACTGAAGCTTTCTTT
CASSERGGNTEAFF
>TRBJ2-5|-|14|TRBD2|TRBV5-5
TGTGCCAGCAGCTCACAGCTAGCGGGGCAGACCCAGTACTTC
CASSSQLAGQTQYF
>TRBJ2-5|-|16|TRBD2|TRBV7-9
TGTGCCAGCAGCTTTTCTTTAGTAGCGGGGCAAGAGACCCAGTACTTC
CASSFSLVAGQETQYF
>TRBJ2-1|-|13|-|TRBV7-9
TGTGCCAGCACCACAAGTTTTCCAAATGAGCAGTTCTTC
CASTTSFPNEQFF
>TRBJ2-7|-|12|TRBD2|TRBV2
TGTGCCAGCAGTGGGGCGGGAGGGCCTTTTTACTTC
CASSGAGGPFYF
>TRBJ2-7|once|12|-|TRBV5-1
TGCGCCAGCAGCTTGAAAGGCTACGAGCAGTACTTC
CASSLKGYEQYF
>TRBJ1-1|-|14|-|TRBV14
TGTGCCAGCAGCCAAGATCTCTGGGACACTGAAGCTTTCTTT
CASSQDLWDTEAFF
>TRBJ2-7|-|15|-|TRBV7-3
TGTGCCAGCAGCTCATGGGACGCTTCCTCCTACGAGCAGTACTTC
CASSSWDASSYEQYF
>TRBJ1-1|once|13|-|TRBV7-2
TGTGCCAGCAGCTTCGACAGGCGAAGTGAAGCTTTCTTT
CASSFDRRSEAFF
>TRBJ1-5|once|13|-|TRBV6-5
TGTGCCAGCACCAGGGCTTACAATCAGCCCCAGCATTTT
CASTRAYNQPQHF
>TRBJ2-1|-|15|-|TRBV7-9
TGTGCCAGCAGCTTAAGGGCCAGCTCCTACAATGAGCAGTTCTTC
CASSLRASSYNEQFF
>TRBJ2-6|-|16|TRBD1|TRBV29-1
TGCAGCGTGCTGGACAGGTTTTTTTCTGGGGCCAACGTCCTGACTTTC
CSVLDRFFSGANVLTF
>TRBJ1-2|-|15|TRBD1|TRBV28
TGTGCCAGCGCCCAGGGGGACAGGGGGCTTCATGGCTACACCTTC
CASAQGDRGLHGYTF
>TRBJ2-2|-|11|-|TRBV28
TGTGCCACCACACGCACCGGGGAGCTGTTTTTT
CATTRTGELFF